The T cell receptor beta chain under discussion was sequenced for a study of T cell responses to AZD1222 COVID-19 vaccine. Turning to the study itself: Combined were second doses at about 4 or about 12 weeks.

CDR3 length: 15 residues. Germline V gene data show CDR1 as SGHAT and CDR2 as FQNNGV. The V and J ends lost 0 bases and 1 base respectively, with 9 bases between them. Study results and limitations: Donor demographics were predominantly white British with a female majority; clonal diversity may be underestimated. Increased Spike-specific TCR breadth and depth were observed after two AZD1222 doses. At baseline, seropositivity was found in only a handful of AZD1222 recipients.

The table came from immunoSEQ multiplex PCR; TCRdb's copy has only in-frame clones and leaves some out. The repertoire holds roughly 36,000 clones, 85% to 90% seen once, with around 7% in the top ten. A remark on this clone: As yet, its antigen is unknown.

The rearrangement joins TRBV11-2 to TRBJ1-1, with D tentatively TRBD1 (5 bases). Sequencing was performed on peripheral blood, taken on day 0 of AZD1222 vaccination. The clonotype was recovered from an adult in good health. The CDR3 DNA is TGTGCCAGCAGCTTAGACAGGGTCGGGAACACTGAAGCTTTCTTT. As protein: CASSLDRVGNTEAFF. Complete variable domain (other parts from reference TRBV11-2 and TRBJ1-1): EAGVAQSPRYKIIEKRQSVAFWCNPISGHATLYWYQQILGQGPKLLIQFQNNGVVDDSQLPKDRFSAERLKGVDSTLKIQPAKLEDSAVYLCASSLDRVGNTEAFFGQGTRLTVV.